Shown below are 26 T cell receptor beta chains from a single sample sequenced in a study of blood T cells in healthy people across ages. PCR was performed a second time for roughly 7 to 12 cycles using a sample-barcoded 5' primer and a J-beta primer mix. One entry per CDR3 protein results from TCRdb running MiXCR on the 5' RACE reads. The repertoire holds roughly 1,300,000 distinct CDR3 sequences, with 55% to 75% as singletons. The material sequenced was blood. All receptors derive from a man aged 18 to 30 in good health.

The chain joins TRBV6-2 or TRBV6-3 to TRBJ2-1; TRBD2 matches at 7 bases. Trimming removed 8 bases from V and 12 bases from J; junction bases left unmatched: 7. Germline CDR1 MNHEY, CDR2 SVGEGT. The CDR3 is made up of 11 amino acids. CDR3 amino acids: CASEFGGGQFF. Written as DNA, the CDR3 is TGTGCCAGCGAGTTTGGCGGGGGGCAGTTCTTC.

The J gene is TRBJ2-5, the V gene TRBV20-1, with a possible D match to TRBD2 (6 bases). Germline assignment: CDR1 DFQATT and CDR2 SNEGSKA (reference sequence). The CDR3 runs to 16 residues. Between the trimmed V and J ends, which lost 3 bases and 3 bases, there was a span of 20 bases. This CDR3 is CSARPPRPGDKETQYF. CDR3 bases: TGCAGTGCTAGGCCACCCCGACCGGGAGATAAAGAGACCCAGTACTTC.

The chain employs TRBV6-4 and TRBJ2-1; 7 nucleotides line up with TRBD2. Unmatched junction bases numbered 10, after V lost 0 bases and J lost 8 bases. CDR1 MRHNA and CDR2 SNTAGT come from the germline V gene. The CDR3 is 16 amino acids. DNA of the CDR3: TGTGCCAGCAGTGACTCCTTGAGGGAGGGCCCCGATGAGCAGTTCTTC. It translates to CASSDSLREGPDEQFF.

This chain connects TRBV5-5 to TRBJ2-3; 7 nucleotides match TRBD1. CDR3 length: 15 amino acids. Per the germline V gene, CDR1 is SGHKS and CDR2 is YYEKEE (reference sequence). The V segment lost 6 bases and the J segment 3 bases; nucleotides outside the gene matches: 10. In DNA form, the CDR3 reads TGTGCCAGCAACCCGAGACAGGGTAGTACAGATACGCAGTATTTT. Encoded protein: CASNPRQGSTDTQYF.

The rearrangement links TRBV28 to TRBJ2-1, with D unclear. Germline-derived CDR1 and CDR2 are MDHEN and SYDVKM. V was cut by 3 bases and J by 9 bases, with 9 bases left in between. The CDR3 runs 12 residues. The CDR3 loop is CASSFLDGEQFF. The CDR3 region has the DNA TGTGCCAGCAGTTTTTTGGACGGTGAGCAGTTCTTC.

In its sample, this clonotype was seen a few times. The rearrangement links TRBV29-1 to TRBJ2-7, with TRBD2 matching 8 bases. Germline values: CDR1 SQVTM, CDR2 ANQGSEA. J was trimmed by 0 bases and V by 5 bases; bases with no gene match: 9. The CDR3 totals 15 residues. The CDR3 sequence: CSVFTREGSSYEQYF. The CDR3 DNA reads TGCAGCGTTTTCACCCGGGAGGGGAGCTCCTACGAGCAGTACTTC.

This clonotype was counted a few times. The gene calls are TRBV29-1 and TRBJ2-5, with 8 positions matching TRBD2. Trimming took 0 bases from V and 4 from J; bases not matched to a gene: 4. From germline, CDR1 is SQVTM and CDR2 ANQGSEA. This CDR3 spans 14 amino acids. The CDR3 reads CSVEDPRGGETQYF. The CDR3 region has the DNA TGCAGCGTTGAAGATCCCCGGGGGGGAGAGACCCAGTACTTC.

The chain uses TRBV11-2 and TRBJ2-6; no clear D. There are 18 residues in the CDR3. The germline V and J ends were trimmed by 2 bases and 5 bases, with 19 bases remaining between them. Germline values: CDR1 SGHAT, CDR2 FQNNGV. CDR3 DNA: TGTGCCAGCAGCTTATATCACAGAACCAAAAGCAGGGCCAACGTCCTGACTTTC. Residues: CASSLYHRTKSRANVLTF.

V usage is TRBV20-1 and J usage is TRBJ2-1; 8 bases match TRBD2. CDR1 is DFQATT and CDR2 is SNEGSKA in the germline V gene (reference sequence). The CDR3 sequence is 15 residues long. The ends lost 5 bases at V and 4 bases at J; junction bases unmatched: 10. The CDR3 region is CSAYLPSGGYNEQFF. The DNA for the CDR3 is TGCAGTGCTTACCTCCCCTCGGGGGGGTACAATGAGCAGTTCTTC.

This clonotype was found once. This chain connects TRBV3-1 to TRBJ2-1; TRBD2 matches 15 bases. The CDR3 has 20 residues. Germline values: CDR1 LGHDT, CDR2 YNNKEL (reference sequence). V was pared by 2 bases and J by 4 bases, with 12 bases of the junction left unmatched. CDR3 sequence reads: CASSQTAGTSGRPEYNEQFF. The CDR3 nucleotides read TGTGCCAGCAGCCAAACAGCCGGGACTAGCGGGAGGCCCGAATACAATGAGCAGTTCTTC.

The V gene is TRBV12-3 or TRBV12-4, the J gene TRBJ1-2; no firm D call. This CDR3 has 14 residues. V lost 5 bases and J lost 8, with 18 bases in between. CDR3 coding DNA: TGTGCCAGCAGTAACCAATGGGGAGTACAAGGCTACACCTTC. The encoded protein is CASSNQWGVQGYTF.

In nucleotides, the CDR3 is TGCGCCAGCAGCCAAGGGTATAACACTGAAGCTTTCTTT. Translation: CASSQGYNTEAFF. This chain connects TRBV4-1 to TRBJ1-1; D remains ambiguous. V lost 1 base to trimming and J lost 2 bases, with 5 bases between them. The germline V gene encodes CDR1 MGHRA and CDR2 YSYEKL. The CDR3 contains 13 residues.

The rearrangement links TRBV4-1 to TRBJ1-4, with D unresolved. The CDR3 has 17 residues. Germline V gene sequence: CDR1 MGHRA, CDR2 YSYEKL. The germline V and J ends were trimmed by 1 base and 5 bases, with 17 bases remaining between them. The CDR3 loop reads CASSQGLSGVGNEKLFF. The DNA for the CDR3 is TGCGCCAGCAGCCAAGGCCTCTCCGGGGTAGGGAATGAAAAACTGTTTTTT.

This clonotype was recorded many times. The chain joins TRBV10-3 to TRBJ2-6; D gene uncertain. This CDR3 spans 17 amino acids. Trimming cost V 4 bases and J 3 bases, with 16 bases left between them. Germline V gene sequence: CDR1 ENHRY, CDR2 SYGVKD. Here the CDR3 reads CAISGSKLRFGANVLTF. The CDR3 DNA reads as TGTGCCATCAGTGGAAGCAAACTTCGTTTTGGGGCCAACGTCCTGACTTTC.

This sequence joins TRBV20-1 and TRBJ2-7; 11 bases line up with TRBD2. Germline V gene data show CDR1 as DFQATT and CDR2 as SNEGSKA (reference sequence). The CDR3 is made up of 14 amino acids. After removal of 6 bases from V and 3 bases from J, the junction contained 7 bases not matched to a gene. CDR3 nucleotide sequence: TGCAGTGCCCAAGGGACTAGCGGAATCTACGAGCAGTACTTC. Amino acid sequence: CSAQGTSGIYEQYF.

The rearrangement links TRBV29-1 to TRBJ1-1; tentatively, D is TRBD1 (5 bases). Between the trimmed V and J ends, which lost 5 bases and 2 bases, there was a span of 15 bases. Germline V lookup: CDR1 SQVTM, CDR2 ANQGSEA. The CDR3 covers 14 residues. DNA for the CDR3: TGCAGCGTTTCAAGGGGAGGGGTAAACACTGAAGCTTTCTTT. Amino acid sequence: CSVSRGGVNTEAFF.

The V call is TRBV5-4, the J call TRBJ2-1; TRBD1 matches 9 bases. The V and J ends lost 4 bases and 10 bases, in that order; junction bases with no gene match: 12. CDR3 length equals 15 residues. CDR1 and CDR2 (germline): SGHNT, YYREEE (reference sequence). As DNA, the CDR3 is TGTGCCAGCAGCCGGACAGGGGAGAGCTCCTACGAGCAGTTCTTC. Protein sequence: CASSRTGESSYEQFF.

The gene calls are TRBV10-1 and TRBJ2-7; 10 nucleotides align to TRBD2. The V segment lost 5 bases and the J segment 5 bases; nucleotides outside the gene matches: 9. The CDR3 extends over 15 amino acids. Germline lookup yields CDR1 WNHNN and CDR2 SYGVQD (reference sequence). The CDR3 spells CASSISSGSMNEQYF. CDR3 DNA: TGCGCCAGCAGTATTTCTAGCGGGAGTATGAACGAGCAGTACTTC.

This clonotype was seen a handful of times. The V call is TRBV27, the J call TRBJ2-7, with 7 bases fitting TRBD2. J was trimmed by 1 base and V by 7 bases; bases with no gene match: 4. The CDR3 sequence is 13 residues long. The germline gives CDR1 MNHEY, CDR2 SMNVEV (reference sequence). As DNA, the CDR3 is TGTGCCAGCAAGCGGGGAACGTCCTACGAGCAGTACTTC. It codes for CASKRGTSYEQYF.

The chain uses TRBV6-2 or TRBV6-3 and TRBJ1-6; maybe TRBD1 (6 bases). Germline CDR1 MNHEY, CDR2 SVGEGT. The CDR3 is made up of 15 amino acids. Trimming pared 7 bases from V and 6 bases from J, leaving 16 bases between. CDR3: CASKPAGAGNSPLHF. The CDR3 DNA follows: TGTGCCAGCAAACCAGCGGGGGCAGGTAATTCACCCCTCCACTTT.

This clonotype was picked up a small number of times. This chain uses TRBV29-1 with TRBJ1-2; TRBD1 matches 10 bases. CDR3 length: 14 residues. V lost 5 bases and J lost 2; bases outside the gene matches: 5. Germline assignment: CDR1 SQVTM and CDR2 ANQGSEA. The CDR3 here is CSVPGQGGNYGYTF. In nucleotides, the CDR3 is TGCAGCGTTCCTGGACAGGGGGGGAACTATGGCTACACCTTC. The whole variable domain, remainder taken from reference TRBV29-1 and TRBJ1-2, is SAVISQKPSRDICQRGTSLTIQCQVDSQVTMMFWYRQQPGQSLTLIATANQGSEATYESGFVIDKFPISRPNLTFSTLTVSNMSPEDSSIYLCSVPGQGGNYGYTFGSGTRLTVV.

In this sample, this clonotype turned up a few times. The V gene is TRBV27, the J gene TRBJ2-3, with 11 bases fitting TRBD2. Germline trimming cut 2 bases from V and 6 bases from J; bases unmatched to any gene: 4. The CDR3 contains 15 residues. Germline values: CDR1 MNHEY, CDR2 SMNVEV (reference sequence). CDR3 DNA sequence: TGTGCCAGCAGTTTACTAGCGGGAGGTTTCGATACGCAGTATTTT. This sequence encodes CASSLLAGGFDTQYF.

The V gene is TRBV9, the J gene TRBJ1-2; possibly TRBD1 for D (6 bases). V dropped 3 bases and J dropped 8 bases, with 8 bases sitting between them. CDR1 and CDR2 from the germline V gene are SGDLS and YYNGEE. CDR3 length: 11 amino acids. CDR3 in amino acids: CASSGQVGYTF. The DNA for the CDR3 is TGTGCCAGCAGCGGACAGGTCGGCTACACCTTC.

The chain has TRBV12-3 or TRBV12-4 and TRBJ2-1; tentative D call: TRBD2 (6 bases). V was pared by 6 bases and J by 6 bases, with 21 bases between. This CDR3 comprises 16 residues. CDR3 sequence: CASRYDRAGRGNEQFF. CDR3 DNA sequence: TGTGCCAGCAGGTACGACCGTGCGGGAAGGGGCAATGAGCAGTTCTTC.

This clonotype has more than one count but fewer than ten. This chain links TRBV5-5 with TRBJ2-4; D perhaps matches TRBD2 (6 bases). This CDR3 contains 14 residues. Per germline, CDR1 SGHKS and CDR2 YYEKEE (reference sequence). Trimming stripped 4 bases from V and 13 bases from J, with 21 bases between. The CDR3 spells CASSPQLRGVEQYF. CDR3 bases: TGTGCCAGCAGCCCCCAGCTCCGCGGGGTTGAGCAGTACTTC.

CDR3 nucleotide sequence: TGTGCCAGCAGCGTATCGGTAGCGGGAAGTAGGGATGAGCAGTTCTTC. Translating it yields CASSVSVAGSRDEQFF. The chain is built from TRBV9 and TRBJ2-1, with 8 bases matching TRBD2. V lost 1 base, J lost 8 bases, and 11 bases stayed unmatched. The CDR3 consists of 16 residues. Looked up from germline, CDR1 is SGDLS and CDR2 is YYNGEE.